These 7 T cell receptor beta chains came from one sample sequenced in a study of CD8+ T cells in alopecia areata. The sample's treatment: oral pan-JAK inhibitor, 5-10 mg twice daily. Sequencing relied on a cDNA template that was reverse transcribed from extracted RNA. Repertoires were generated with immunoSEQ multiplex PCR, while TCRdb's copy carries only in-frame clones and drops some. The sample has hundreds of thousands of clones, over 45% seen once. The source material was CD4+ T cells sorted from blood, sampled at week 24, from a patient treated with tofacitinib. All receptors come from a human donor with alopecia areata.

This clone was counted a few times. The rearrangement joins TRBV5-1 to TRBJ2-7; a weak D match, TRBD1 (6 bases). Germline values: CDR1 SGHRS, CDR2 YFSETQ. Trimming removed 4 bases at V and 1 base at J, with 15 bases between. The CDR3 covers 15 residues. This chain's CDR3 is CASSVARDKSYEQYF. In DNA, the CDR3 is TGCGCCAGCAGCGTAGCACGGGACAAGTCCTACGAGCAGTACTTC.

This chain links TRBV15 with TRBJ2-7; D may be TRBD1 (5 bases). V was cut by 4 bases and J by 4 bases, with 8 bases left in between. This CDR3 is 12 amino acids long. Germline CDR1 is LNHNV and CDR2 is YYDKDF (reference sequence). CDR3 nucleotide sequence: TGTGCCACCAGCATGGACATTTACGAGCAGTACTTC. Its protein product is CATSMDIYEQYF.

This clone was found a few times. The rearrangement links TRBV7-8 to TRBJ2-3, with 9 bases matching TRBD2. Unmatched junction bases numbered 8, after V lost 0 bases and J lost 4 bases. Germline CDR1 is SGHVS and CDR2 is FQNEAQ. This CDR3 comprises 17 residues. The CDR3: CASSLARLASGADTQYF. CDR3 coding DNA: TGTGCCAGCAGCTTAGCGCGTCTGGCTAGCGGGGCAGATACGCAGTATTTT. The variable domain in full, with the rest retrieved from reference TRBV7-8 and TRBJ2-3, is GAGVSQSPRYKVAKRGQDVALRCDPISGHVSLFWYQQALGQGPEFLTYFQNEAQLDKSGLPSDRFFAERPEGSVSTLKIQRTQQEDSAVYLCASSLARLASGADTQYFGPGTRLTVL.

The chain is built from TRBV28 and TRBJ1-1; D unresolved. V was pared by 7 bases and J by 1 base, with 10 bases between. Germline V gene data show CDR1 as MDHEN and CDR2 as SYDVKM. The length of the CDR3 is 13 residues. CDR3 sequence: CASNPQSNTEAFF. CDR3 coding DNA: TGTGCCAGCAATCCCCAGTCGAACACTGAAGCTTTCTTT.

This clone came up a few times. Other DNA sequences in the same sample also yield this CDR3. The CDR3 coding sequence is TGTGCCAGCAGCTTAGTGGGTAGCCAAGAGACCCAGTACTTC. This sequence encodes CASSLVGSQETQYF. This rearrangement joins TRBV7-2 to TRBJ2-5, with D uncertain. This CDR3 contains 14 residues. With 1 base removed from V and 1 base from J, the gap between germline ends came to 7 bases. Germline loops: CDR1 SGHTA, CDR2 FQGNSA. Supplemented by reference TRBV7-2 and TRBJ2-5, the full variable domain reads GAGVSQSPSNKVTEKGKDVELRCDPISGHTALYWYRQSLGQGLEFLIYFQGNSAPDKSGLPSDRFSAERTGGSVSTLTIQRTQQEDSAVYLCASSLVGSQETQYFGPGTRLLVL.

The CDR3 DNA is TGTGCCTGGACGCGCAGGGGGTTGGACTATGGCTACACCTTC. This translates into CAWTRRGLDYGYTF. The V gene is TRBV30, the J gene TRBJ1-2; TRBD1 matches 7 bases. Trimming took 4 bases from V and 3 from J; bases not matched to a gene: 8. There are 14 residues in the CDR3. Looked up from germline, CDR1 is GTSNPN and CDR2 is SVGIG (reference sequence). The full variable domain, with the rest looked up from reference TRBV30 and TRBJ1-2, is SQTIHQWPATLVQPVGSPLSLECTVEGTSNPNLYWYRQAAGRGLQLLFYSVGIGQISSEVPQNLSASRPQDRQFILSSKKLLLSDSGFYLCAWTRRGLDYGYTFGSGTRLTVV.

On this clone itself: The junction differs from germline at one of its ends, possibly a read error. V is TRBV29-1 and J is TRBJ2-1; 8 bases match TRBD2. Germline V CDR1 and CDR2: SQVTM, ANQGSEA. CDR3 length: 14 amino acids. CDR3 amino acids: CSVEEWRGVNEQFF. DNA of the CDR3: TGCAGCGTCGAAGAATGGCGGGGGGTTAATGAGCAGTTCTTC.